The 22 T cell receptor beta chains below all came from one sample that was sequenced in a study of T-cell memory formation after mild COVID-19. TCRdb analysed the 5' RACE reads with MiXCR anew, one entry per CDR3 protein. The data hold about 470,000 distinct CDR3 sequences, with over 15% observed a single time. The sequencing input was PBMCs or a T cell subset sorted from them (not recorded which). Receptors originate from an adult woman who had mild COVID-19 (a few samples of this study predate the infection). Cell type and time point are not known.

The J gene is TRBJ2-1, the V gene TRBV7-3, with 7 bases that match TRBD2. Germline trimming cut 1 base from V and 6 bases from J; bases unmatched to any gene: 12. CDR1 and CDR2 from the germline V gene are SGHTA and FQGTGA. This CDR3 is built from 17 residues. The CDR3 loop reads CASSLSPRTSAGNEQFF. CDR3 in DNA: TGTGCCAGCAGCTTAAGCCCCCGGACTAGTGCGGGCAATGAGCAGTTCTTC.

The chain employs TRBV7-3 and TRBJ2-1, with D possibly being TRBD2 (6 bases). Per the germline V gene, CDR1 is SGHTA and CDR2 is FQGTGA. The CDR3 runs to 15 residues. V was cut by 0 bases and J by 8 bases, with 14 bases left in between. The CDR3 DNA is TGTGCCAGCAGCTTAACCGGGACTCCGGACGATGAGCAGTTCTTC. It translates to CASSLTGTPDDEQFF.

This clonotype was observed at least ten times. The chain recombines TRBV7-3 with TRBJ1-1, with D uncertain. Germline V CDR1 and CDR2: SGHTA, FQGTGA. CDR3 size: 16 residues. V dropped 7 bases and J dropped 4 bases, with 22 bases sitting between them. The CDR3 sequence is CASTLSGPGRATEAFF. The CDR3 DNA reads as TGTGCCAGCACCCTATCTGGACCGGGCCGGGCCACTGAAGCTTTCTTT.

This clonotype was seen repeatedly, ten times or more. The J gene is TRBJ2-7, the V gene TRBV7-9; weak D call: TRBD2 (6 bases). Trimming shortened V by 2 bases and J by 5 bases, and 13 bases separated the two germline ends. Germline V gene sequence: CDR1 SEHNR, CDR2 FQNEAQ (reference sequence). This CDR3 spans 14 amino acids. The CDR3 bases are TGTGCCAGCAGCTTAAGTTTCGGCGGGGACGAGCAGTACTTC. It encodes CASSLSFGGDEQYF.

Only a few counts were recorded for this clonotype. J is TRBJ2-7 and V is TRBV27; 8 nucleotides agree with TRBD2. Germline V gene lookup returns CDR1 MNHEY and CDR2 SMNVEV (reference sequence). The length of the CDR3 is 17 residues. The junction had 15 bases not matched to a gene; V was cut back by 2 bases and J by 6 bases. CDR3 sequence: CASSLGSRVAGSGEQYF. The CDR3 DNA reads TGTGCCAGCAGTTTAGGAAGTAGGGTAGCGGGATCTGGCGAGCAGTACTTC.

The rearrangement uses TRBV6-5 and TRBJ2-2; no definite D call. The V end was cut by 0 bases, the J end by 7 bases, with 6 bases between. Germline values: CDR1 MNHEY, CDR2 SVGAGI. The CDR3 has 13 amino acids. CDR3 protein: CASSYSNHGELFF. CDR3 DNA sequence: TGTGCCAGCAGTTACTCCAATCACGGGGAGCTGTTTTTT.

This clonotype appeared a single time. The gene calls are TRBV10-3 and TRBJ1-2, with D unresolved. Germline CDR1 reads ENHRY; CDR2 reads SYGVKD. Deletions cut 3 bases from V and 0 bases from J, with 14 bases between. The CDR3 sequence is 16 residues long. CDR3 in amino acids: CAISDPSGPANYGYTF. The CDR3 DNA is TGTGCCATCAGTGACCCTAGCGGACCCGCTAACTATGGCTACACCTTC.

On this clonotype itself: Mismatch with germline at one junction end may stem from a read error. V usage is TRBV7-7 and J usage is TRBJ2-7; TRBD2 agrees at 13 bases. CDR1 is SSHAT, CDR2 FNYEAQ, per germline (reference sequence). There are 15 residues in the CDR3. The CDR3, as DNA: TGTGCTAGCAGCGACGGACTAGCGGGAGTCCACGAGCAGTACTTC. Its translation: CASSDGLAGVHEQYF.

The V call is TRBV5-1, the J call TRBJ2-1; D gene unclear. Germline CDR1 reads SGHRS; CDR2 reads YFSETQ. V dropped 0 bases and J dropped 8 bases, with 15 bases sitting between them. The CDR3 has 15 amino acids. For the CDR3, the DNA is TGCGCCAGCAGCTTGGGTCAGATGACCGCGGATGAGCAGTTCTTC. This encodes CASSLGQMTADEQFF.

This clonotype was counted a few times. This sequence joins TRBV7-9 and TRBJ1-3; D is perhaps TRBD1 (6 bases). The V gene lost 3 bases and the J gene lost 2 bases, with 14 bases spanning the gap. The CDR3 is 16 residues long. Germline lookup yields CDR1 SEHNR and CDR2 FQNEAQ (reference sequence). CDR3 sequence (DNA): TGTGCCAGCAGCTTCTACCCTGGGGGGCCTGGAAACACCATATATTTT. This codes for CASSFYPGGPGNTIYF.

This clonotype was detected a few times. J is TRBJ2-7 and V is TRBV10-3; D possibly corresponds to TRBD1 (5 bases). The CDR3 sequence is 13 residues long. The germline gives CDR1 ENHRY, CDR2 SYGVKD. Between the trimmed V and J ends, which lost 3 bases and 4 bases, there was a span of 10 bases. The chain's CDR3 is CAISDGQGYEQYF. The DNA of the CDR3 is TGTGCCATCAGTGATGGGCAGGGTTACGAGCAGTACTTC.

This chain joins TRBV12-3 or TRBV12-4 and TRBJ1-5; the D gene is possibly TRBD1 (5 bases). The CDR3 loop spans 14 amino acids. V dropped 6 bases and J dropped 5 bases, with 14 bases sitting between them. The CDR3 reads CASSKAGEDQPQHF. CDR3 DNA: TGTGCCAGCAGCAAAGCGGGGGAAGATCAGCCCCAGCATTTT.

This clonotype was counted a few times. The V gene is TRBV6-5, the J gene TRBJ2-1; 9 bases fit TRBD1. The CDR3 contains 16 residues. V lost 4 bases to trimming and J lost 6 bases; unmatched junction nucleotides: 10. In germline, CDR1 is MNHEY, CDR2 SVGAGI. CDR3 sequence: CASSSAGTGISNEQFF. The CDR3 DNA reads TGTGCCAGCAGTTCCGCCGGGACAGGGATTTCCAATGAGCAGTTCTTC.

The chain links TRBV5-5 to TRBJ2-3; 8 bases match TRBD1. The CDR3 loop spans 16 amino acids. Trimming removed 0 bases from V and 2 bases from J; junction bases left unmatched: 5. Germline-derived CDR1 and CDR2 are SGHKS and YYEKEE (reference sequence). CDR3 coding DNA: TGTGCCAGCAGCTTGGAGGGACAGGAACCCACAGATACGCAGTATTTT. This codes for CASSLEGQEPTDTQYF.

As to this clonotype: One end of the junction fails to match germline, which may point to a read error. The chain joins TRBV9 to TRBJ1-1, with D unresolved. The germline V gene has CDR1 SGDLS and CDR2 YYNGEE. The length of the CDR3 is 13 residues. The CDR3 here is CASSDEAEFQAFF. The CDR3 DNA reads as TGTGCAAGCAGCGACGAGGCGGAATTTCAAGCTTTCTTT.

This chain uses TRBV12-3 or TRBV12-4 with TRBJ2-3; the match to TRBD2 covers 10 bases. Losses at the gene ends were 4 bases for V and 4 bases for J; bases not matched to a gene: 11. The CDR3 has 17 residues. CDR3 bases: TGTGCCAGCAGTTCCCTAGCGGGGGCAGTTAGGTCAGATACGCAGTATTTT. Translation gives CASSSLAGAVRSDTQYF.

CDR3 coding DNA: TGTGCCAGCAGCGTCCATTCGACTGTTAATGAGCAGTTCTTC. Translated: CASSVHSTVNEQFF. The chain employs TRBV9 and TRBJ2-1; D is uncertain. Germline loops: CDR1 SGDLS, CDR2 YYNGEE. The CDR3 has 14 residues. Between the trimmed V and J ends, which lost 2 bases and 7 bases, there was a span of 13 bases.

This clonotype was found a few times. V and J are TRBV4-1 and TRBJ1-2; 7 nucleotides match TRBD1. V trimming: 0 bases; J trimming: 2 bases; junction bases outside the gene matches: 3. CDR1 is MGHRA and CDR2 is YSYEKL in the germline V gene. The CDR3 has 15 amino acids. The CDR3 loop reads CASSQEMTGNYGYTF. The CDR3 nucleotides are TGCGCCAGCAGCCAAGAGATGACAGGGAACTATGGCTACACCTTC.

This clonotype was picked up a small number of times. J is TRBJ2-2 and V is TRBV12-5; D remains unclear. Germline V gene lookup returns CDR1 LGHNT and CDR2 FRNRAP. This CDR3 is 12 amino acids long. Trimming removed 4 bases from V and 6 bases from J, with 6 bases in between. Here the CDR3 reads CASGSGAGELFF. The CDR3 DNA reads TGTGCTAGTGGTTCCGGAGCCGGGGAGCTGTTTTTT.

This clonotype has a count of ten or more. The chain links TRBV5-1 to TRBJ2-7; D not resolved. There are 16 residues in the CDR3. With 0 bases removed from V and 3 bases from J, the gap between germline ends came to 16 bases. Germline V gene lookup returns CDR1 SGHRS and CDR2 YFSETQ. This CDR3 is CASSLVSGQGIYEQYF. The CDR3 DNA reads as TGCGCCAGCAGCTTGGTTTCGGGCCAAGGCATCTACGAGCAGTACTTC.

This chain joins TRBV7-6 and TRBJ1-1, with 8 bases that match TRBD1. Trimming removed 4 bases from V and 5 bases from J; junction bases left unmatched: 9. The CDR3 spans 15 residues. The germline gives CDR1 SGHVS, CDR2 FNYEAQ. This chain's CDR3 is CASSWTGRGGTEAFF. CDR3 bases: TGTGCCAGCAGCTGGACAGGGCGCGGAGGGACTGAAGCTTTCTTT.

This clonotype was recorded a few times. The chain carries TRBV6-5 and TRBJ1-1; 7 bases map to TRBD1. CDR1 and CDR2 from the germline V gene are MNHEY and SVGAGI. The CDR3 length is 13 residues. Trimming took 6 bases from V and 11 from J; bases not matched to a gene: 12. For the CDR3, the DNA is TGTGCCAGCAGATACAAAGGGGGCCCTGTCGCTTTCTTT. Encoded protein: CASRYKGGPVAFF.